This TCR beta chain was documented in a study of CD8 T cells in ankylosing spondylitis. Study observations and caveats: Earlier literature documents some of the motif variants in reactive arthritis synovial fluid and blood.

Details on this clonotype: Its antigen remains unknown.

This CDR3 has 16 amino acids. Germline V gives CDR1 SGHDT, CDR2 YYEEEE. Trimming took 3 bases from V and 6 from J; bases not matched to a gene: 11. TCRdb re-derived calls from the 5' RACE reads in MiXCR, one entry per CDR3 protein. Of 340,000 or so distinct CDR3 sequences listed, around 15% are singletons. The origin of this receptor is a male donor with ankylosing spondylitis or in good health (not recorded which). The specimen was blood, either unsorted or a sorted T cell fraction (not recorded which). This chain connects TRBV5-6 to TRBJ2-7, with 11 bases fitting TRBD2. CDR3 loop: CASSSTTSGSRSEQYF. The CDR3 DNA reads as TGTGCCAGCAGCTCTACCACTAGCGGGAGTAGGAGCGAGCAGTACTTC. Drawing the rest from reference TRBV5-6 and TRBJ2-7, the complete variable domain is DAGVTQSPTHLIKTRGQQVTLRCSPKSGHDTVSWYQQALGQGPQFIFQYYEEEERQRGNFPDRFSGHQFPNYSSELNVNALLLGDSALYLCASSSTTSGSRSEQYFGPGTRLTVT.